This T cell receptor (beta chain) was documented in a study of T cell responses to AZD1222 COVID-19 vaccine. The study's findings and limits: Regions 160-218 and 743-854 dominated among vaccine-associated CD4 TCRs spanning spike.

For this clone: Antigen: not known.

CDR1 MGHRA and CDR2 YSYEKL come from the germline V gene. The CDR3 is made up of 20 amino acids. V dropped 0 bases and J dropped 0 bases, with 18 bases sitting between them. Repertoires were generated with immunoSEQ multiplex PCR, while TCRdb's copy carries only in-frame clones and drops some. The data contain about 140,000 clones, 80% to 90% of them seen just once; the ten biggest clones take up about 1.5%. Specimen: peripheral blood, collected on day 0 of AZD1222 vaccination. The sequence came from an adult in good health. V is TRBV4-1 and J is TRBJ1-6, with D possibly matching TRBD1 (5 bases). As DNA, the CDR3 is TGCGCCAGCAGCCAAGATATGGGGCCGCGTGTTAGCTCCTATAATTCACCCCTCCACTTT. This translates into CASSQDMGPRVSSYNSPLHF.